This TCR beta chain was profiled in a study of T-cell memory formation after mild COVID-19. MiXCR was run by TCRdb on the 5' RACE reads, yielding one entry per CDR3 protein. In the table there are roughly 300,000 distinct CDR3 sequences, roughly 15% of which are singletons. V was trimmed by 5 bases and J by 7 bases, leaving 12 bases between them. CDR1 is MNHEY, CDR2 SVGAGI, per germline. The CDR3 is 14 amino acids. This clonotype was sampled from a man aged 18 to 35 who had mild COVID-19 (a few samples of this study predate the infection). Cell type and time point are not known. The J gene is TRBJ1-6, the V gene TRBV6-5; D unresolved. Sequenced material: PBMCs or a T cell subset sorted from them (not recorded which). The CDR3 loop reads CASSPAGRNSPLHF. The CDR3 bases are TGTGCCAGCAGTCCCGCGGGGAGAAATTCACCCCTCCACTTT.